This T cell receptor beta chain was profiled in a study of control samples from healthy donors and cancer patients. The CDR3 has 16 residues. Per the germline V gene, CDR1 is MDHEN and CDR2 is SYDVKM. V was clipped by 4 bases and J by 0 bases; unmatched bases: 6. Here immunoSEQ multiplex PCR was the method, and the copy in TCRdb shows in-frame clones only, minus some. The sample includes about 92,000 clones, 82% of them seen just once. The TCR originated in a woman aged 55-69 years in good health. The sequenced material came from blood. The chain uses TRBV28 and TRBJ1-5, with 7 bases fitting TRBD1. This CDR3 is CASSSPTGISNQPQHF. DNA for the CDR3: TGTGCCAGCAGTTCCCCGACAGGGATTAGCAATCAGCCCCAGCATTTT.